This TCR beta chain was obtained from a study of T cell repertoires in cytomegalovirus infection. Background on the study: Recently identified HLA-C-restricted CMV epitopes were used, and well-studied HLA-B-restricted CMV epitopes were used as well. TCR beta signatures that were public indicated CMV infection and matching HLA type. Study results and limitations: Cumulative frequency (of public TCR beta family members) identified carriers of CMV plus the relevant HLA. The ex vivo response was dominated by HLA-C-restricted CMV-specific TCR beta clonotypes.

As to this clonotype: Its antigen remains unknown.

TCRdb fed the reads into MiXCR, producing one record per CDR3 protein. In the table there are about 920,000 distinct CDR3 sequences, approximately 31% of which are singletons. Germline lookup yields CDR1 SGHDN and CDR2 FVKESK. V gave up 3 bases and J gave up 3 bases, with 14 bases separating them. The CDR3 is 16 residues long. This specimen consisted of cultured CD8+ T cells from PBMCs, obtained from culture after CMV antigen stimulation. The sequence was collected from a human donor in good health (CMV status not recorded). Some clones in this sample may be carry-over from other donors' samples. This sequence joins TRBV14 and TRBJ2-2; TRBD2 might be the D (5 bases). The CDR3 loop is CASSHLEDFDTGELFF. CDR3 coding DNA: TGTGCCAGCAGCCATCTGGAGGACTTCGACACCGGGGAGCTGTTTTTT. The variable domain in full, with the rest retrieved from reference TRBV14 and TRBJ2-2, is EAGVTQFPSHSVIEKGQTVTLRCDPISGHDNLYWYRRVMGKEIKFLLHFVKESKQDESGMPNNRFLAERTGGTYSTLKVQPAELEDSGVYFCASSHLEDFDTGELFFGEGSRLTVL.